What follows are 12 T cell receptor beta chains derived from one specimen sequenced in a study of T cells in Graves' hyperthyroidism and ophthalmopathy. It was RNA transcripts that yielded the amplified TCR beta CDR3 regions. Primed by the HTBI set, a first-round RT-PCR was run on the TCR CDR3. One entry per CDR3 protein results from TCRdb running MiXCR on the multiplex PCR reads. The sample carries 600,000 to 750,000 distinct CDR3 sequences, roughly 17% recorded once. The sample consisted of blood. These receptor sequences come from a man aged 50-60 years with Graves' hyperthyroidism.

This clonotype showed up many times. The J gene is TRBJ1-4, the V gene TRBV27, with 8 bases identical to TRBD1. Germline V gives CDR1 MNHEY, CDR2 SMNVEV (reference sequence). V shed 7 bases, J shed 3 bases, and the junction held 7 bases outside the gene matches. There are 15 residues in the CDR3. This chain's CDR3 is CASKDRGMPNEKLFF. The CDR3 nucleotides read TGTGCCAGCAAAGACAGGGGTATGCCTAATGAAAAACTGTTTTTT.

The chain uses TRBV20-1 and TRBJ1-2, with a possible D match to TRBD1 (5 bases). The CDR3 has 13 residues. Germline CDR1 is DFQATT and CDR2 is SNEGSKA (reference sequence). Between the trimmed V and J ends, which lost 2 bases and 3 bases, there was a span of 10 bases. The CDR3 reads CSARRGFDYGYTF. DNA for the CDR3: TGCAGTGCTAGACGGGGGTTCGACTATGGCTACACCTTC.

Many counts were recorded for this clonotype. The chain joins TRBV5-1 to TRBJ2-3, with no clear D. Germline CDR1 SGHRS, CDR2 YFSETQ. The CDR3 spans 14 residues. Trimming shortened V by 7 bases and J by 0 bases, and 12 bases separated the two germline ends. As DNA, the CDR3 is TGCGCCAGCCGCCAAACGCCTAGCACAGATACGCAGTATTTT. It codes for CASRQTPSTDTQYF.

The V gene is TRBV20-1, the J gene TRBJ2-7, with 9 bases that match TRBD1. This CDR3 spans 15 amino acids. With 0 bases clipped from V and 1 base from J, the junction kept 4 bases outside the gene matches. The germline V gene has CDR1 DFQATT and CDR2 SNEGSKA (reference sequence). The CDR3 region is CSARDHGTGSYEQYF. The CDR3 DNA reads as TGCAGTGCTAGAGATCATGGGACAGGGTCCTACGAGCAGTACTTC.

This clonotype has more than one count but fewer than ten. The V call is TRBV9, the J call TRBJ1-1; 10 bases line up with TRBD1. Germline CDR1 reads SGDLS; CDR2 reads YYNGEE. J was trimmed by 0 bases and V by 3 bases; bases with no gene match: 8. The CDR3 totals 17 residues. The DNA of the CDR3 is TGTGCCAGCAGCGGAGACAGGGGGCCTCCCGTGAACACTGAAGCTTTCTTT. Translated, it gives CASSGDRGPPVNTEAFF.

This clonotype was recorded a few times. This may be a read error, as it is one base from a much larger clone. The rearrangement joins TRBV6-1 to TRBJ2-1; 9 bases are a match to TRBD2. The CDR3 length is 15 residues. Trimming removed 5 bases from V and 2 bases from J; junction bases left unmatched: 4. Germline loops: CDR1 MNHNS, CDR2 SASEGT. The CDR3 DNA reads TGTGCCAGCAGTTCCCGGACTAGCGCCTACAATGAGCAGTTCTTC. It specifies CASSSRTSAYNEQFF.

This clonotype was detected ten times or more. CDR3 protein: CASSEQGGNQPQHF. The CDR3 DNA follows: TGTGCCAGCAGTGAACAGGGCGGCAATCAGCCCCAGCATTTT. The chain carries TRBV6-1 and TRBJ1-5; D perhaps matches TRBD1 (5 bases). The V end lost 2 bases, the J end lost 2 bases, and 7 bases lay between the germline ends. Germline CDR1 MNHNS, CDR2 SASEGT. CDR3 length: 14 amino acids.

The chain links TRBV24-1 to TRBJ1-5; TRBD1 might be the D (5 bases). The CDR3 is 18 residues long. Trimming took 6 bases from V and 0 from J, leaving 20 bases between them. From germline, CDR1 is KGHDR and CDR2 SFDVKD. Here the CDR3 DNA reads TGTGCCACCAGTTCCTCGGACAAAGGGCGTTATAGCAATCAGCCCCAGCATTTT. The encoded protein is CATSSSDKGRYSNQPQHF.

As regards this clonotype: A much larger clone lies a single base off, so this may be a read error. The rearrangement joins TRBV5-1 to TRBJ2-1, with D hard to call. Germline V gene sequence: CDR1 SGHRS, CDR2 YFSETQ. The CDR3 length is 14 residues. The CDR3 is CASSLAGPTNEQCF. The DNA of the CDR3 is TGCGCCAGCAGCTTGGCCGGGCCTACCAATGAGCAGTGCTTC.

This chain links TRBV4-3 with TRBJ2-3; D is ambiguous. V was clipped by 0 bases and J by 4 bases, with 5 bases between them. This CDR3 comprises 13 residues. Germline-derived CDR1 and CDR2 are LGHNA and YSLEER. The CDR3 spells CASSQDYPDTQYF. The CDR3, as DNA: TGCGCCAGCAGCCAAGATTACCCAGATACGCAGTATTTT.

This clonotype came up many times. The chain's CDR3 is CASATRVMADEQFF. The DNA of the CDR3 is TGTGCCAGTGCGACGCGGGTCATGGCCGATGAGCAGTTCTTC. This chain uses TRBV19 with TRBJ2-1; a weak D match, TRBD2 (5 bases). V was pared by 8 bases and J by 8 bases, with 19 bases between. The CDR3 has 14 amino acids. The germline V gene encodes CDR1 LNHDA and CDR2 SQIVND (reference sequence).

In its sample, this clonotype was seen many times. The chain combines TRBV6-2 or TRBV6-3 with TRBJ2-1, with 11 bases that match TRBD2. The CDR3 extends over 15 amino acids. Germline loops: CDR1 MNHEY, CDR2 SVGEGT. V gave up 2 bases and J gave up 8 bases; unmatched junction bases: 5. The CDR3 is CASSYTSGSLYEQFF. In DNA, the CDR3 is TGTGCCAGCAGTTACACTAGCGGGAGTTTATATGAGCAGTTCTTC.